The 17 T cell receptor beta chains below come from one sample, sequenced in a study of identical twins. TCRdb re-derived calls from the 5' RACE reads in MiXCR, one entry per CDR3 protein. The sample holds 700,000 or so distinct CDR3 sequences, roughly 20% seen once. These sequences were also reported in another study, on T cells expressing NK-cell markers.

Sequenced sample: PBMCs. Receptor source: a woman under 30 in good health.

The CDR3 loop is CASSQESMDRQKNYGYTF. In DNA, the CDR3 is TGCGCCAGCAGCCAGGAGTCTATGGACAGACAAAAGAACTATGGCTACACCTTC. The chain carries TRBV4-3 and TRBJ1-2, with D perhaps TRBD1 (6 bases). Germline CDR1 is LGHNA and CDR2 is YSLEER. The V end lost 3 bases, the J end lost 2 bases, and 22 bases lay between the germline ends. This CDR3 region has 18 residues.

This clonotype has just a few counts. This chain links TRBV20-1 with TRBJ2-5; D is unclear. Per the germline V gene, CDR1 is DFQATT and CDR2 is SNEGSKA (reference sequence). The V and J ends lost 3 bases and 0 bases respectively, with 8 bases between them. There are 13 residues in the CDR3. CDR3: CSASYPNQETQYF. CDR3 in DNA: TGCAGTGCTAGCTATCCGAACCAAGAGACCCAGTACTTC.

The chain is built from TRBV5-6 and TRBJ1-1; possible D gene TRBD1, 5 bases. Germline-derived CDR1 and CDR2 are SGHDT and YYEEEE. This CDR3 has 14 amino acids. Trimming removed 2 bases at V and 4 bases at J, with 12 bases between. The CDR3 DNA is TGTGCCAGCAGCTTCAGGGCTGTGAGCACTGAAGCTTTCTTT. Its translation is CASSFRAVSTEAFF.

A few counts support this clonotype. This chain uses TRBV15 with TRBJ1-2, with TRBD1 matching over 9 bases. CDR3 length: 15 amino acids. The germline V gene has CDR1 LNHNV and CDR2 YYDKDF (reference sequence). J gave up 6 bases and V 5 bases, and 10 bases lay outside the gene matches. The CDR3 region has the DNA TGTGCCACCAGCGGACCACAGGGGGCGTATCATGGCTACACCTTC. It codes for CATSGPQGAYHGYTF. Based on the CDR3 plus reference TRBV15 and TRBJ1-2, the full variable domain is DAMVIQNPRYQVTQFGKPVTLSCSQTLNHNVMYWYQQKSSQAPKLLFHYYDKDFNNEADTPDNFQSRRPNTSFCFLDIRSPGLGDTAMYLCATSGPQGAYHGYTFGSGTRLTVV.

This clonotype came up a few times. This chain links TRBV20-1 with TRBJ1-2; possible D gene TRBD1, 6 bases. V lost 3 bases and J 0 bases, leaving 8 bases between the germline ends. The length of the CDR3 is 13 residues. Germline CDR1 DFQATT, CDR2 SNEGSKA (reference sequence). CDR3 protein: CSARGASNYGYTF. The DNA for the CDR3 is TGCAGTGCTAGGGGGGCTTCTAACTATGGCTACACCTTC.

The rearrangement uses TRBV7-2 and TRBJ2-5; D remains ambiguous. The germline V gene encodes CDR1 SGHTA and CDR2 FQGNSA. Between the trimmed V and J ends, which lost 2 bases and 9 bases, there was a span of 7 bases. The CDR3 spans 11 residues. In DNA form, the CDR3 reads TGTGCCAGCAGCTTATCCGGCCCCCAGTACTTC. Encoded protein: CASSLSGPQYF. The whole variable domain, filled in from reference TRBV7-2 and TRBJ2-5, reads GAGVSQSPSNKVTEKGKDVELRCDPISGHTALYWYRQSLGQGLEFLIYFQGNSAPDKSGLPSDRFSAERTGGSVSTLTIQRTQQEDSAVYLCASSLSGPQYFGPGTRLLVL.

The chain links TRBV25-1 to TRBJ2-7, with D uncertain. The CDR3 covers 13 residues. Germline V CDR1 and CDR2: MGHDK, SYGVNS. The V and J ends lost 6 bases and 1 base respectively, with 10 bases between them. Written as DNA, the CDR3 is TGTGCCAGCAGGACTGGTACTTCCTACGAGCAGTACTTC. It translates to CASRTGTSYEQYF.

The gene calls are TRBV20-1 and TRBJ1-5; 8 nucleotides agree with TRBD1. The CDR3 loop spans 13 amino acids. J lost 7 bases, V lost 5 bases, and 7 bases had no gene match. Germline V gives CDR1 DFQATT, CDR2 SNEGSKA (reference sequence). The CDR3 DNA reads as TGCAGTGCTCCTGGACAGGGTGGGCAGCCCCAGCATTTT. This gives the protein CSAPGQGGQPQHF.

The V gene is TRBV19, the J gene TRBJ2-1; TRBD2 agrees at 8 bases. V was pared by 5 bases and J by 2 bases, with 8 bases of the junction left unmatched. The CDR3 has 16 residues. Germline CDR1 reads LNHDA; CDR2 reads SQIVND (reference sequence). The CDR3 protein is CASSPQTSGAYNEQFF. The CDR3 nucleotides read TGTGCCAGTAGTCCACAAACTAGCGGAGCCTACAATGAGCAGTTCTTC.

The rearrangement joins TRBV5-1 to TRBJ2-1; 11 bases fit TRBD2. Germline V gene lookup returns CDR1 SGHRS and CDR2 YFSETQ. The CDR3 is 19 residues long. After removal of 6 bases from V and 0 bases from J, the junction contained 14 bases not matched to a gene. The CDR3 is CASTPGLAGVVSSYNEQFF. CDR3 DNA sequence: TGCGCCAGCACCCCTGGACTAGCGGGCGTGGTTAGCTCCTACAATGAGCAGTTCTTC. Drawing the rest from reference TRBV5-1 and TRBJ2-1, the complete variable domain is KAGVTQTPRYLIKTRGQQVTLSCSPISGHRSVSWYQQTPGQGLQFLFEYFSETQRNKGNFPGRFSGRQFSNSRSEMNVSTLELGDSALYLCASTPGLAGVVSSYNEQFFGPGTRLTVL.

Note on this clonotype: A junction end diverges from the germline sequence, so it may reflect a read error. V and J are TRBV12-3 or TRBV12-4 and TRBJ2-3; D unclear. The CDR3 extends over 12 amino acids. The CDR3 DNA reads TGTGCCATCGGCCCCATAGTACAACCCCGAGATTTT. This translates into CAIGPIVQPRDF.

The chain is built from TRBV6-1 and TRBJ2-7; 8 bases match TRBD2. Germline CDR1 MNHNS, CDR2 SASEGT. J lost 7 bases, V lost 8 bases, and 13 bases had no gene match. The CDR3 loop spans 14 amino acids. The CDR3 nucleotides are TGTGCCAGCGGCTATAGCGGGGAGTCCGGGGAGCAGTACTTC. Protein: CASGYSGESGEQYF.

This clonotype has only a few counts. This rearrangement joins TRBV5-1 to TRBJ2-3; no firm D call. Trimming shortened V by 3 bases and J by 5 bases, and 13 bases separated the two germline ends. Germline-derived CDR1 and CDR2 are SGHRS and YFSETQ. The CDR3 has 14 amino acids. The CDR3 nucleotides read TGCGCCAGCAGCTCCTTCCGGCGAGAAGATACGCAGTATTTT. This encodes CASSSFRREDTQYF.

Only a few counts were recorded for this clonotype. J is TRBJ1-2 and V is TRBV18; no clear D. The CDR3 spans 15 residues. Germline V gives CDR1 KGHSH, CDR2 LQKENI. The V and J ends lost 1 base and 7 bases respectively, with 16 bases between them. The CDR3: CASSPLITRRSGYTF. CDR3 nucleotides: TGTGCCAGCTCACCACTCATAACCCGTCGGAGTGGCTACACCTTC.

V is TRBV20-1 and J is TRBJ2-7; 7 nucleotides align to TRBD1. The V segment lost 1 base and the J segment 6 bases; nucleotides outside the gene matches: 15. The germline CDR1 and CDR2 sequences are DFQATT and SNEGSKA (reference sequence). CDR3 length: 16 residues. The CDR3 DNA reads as TGCAGTGCTAGAGTGGGGGACAGATCATTTCCCTCCGAGCAGTACTTC. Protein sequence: CSARVGDRSFPSEQYF.

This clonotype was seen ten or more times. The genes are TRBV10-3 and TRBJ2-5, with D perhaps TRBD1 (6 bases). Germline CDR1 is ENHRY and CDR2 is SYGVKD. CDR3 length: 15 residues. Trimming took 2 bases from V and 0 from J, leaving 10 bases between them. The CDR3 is CAISEPGHHQETQYF. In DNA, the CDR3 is TGTGCCATCAGTGAGCCGGGACACCACCAAGAGACCCAGTACTTC.

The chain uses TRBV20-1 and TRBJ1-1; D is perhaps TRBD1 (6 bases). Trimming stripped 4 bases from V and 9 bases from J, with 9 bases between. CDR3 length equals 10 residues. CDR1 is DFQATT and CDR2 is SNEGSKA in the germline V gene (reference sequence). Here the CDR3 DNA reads TGCAGTGCTACGGGGACAAAAGCTTTCTTT. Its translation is CSATGTKAFF.